The T cell receptor beta chain under discussion was sequenced for a study of T cells in Graves' hyperthyroidism and ophthalmopathy. This clonotype showed up many times. The CDR3 has 15 residues. Germline CDR1 and CDR2: SQVTM and ANQGSEA. V lost 6 bases to trimming and J lost 5 bases, with 23 bases between them. TCR beta CDR3 region amplification was performed from RNA transcripts. First-round RT-PCR targeting the TCR CDR3 was performed with the HTBI primer set. TCRdb passed the multiplex PCR reads through MiXCR, listing each CDR3 protein once. The sample holds fewer than 550,000 distinct CDR3 sequences; approximately 25% are singletons and the top ten take roughly 12%.

The material sequenced was blood. The receptor comes from a woman under 40 with Graves' ophthalmopathy. The V call is TRBV29-1, the J call TRBJ2-7, with D tentatively TRBD2 (5 bases). The CDR3 nucleotides read TGCAGCGTGATATACATAGAGGGAATATTCGACGAGCAGTACTTC. Translating gives CSVIYIEGIFDEQYF.